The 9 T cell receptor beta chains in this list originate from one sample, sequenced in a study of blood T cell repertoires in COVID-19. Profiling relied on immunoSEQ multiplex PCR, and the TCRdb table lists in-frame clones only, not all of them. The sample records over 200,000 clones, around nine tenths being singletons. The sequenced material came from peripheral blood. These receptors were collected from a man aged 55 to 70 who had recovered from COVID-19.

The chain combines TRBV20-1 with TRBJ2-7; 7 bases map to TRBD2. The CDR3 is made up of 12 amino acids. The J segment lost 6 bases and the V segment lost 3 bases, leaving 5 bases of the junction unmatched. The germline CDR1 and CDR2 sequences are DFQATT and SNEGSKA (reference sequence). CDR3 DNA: TGCAGTGCTAGTGGGGGGGTCGGCGAGCAGTACTTC. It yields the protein CSASGGVGEQYF.

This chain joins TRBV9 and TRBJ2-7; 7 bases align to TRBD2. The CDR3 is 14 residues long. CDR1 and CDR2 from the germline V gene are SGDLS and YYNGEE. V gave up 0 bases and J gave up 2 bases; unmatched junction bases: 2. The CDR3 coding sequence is TGTGCCAGCAGCGTAGTGGCGGGGGCCTACGAGCAGTACTTC. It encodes CASSVVAGAYEQYF.

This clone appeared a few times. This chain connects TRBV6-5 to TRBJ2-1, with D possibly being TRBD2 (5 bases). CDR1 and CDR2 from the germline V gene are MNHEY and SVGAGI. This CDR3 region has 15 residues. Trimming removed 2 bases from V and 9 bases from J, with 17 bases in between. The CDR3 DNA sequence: TGTGCCAGCAGTTACCAACTAGTAGGTGGCGGTGAGCAGTTCTTC. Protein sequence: CASSYQLVGGGEQFF.

CDR3 residues: CATEETGTVPFQHF. CDR3 in DNA: TGTGCCACCGAAGAAACCGGGACAGTCCCCTTCCAGCATTTT. The V and J genes are TRBV24-1 and TRBJ1-5; 7 bases fit TRBD1. J gave up 12 bases and V 9 bases, and 16 bases lay outside the gene matches. The CDR3 covers 14 residues. Germline V lookup: CDR1 KGHDR, CDR2 SFDVKD.

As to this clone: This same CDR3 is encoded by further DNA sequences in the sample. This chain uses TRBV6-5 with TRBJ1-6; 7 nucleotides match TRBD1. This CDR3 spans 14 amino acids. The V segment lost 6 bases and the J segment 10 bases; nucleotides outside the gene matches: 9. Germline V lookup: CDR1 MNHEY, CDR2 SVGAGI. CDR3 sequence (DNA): TGTGCCAGCAGGCGACAGGGAATAGGGTCACCCCTCCACTTT. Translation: CASRRQGIGSPLHF.

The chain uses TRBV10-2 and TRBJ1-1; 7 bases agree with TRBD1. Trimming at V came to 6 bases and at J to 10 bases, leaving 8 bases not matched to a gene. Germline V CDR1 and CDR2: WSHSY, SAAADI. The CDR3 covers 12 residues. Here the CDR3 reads CASREVGGIAFF. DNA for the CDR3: TGCGCCAGCAGAGAAGTAGGGGGCATAGCTTTCTTT.

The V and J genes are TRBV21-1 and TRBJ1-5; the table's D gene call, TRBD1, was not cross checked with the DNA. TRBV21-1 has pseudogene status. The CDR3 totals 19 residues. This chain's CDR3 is CASSKSSPGQGARNQPQHF. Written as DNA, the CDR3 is TGTGCCAGCAGTAAAAGCTCCCCTGGACAGGGGGCGAGGAATCAGCCCCAGCATTTT.

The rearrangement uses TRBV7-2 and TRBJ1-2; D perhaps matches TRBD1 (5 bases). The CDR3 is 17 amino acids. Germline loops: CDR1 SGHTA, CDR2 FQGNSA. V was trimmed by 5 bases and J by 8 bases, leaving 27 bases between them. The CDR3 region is CASSTKNLQVPLLGYTF. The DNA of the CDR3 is TGTGCCAGCAGCACAAAAAACCTACAGGTCCCCCTATTGGGCTACACCTTC.

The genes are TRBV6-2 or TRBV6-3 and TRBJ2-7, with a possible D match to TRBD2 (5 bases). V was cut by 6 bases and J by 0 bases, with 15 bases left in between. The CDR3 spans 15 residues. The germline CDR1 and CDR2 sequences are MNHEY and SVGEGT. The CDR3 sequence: CASSTPPRGSYEQYF. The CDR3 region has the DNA TGTGCCAGCAGCACCCCCCCCCGGGGCTCCTACGAGCAGTACTTC.